This entry describes one T cell receptor beta chain. The antigen remains unidentified. These data belong to a study of T cell responses to AZD1222 COVID-19 vaccine. Study in general: Second doses that came at about 4 or about 12 weeks were put together. Study-level results: There were repertoire samples only from the period after the peak T cell response.

Some clones are missing from TCRdb's copy, which holds only in-frame ones; the method was immunoSEQ multiplex PCR. This sample has around 52,000 clones, with 75% to 90% found just once. Trimming took 6 bases from V and 2 from J; bases not matched to a gene: 2. Germline lookup yields CDR1 MNHEY and CDR2 SMNVEV (reference sequence). The CDR3 length is 13 residues. Source: peripheral blood, taken on day 0 of AZD1222 vaccination. The chain couples TRBV27 to TRBJ2-7; 9 bases agree with TRBD1. This sequence originates from an adult in good health. CDR3 sequence reads: CASRWTGAYEQYF. The CDR3, as DNA: TGTGCCAGCAGATGGACAGGGGCCTACGAGCAGTACTTC.